Described below is a single TCR beta chain sequence and its context. Its antigen is unidentified. This CDR3 has 15 amino acids. In germline, CDR1 is GTSNPN, CDR2 SVGIG (reference sequence). V shed 5 bases and J 6 bases; nucleotides not matched to a gene: 8. This record comes from a study of cytomegalovirus exposure and HLA in healthy donors. General study points: In a later analysis, CMV-associated beta chains were mostly HLA-associated, it appeared. Some TCR beta chains (approximately 180 of them) were listed as cytomegalovirus-associated.

Both 60 Vbeta primers and 13 Jbeta primers went into the PCR. Repertoires were generated with immunoSEQ multiplex PCR, while TCRdb's copy carries only in-frame clones and drops some. The sample has about 160,000 clones; 75% to 80% are singletons. Likely unrecorded immune exposures existed in these nominally healthy donors. The sequencing input was PBMCs. This chain connects TRBV30 to TRBJ2-1, with 12 bases identical to TRBD2. The receptor comes from a woman between 45 and 60 years old in good health and CMV-seropositive. DNA of the CDR3: TGTGCCTGGTCTAGCGGGGGGGCCACGGGCAATGAGCAGTTCTTC. Translation: CAWSSGGATGNEQFF. The full variable domain, its missing parts supplied by reference TRBV30 and TRBJ2-1, is SQTIHQWPATLVQPVGSPLSLECTVEGTSNPNLYWYRQAAGRGLQLLFYSVGIGQISSEVPQNLSASRPQDRQFILSSKKLLLSDSGFYLCAWSSGGATGNEQFFGPGTRLTVL.